The entry below describes one T cell receptor (beta chain). Its antigen is not known. Blood samples were obtained at baseline, cycle 4 day 1, and cycle 7 day 1. The sample comes from a study of OX40 agonist ivuxolimab in advanced cancers. Looking at the study overall: Every patient in dose escalation had hepatocellular carcinoma, melanoma, renal cell or head and neck cancer. Eligibility rules accepted prior anti-PD-1, anti-PD-L1 or anti-CTLA-4 therapy, and 35% to 45% had some.

Germline CDR1 LNHDA, CDR2 SQIVND (reference sequence). V lost 3 bases, J lost 6 bases, and 15 bases lay in between. The CDR3 runs 15 residues. The study's findings and limits: Among the least clonally expanded were partial responders at 0.1-3.0 mg/kg.

The protocol was immunoSEQ multiplex PCR, while the TCRdb copy is restricted to in-frame clones and leaves out a portion. The data show roughly 70,000 clones, with approximately 89% seen just once and about 0.6% held by the top ten. The chain has TRBV19 and TRBJ1-5; tentative D call: TRBD1 (5 bases). The sequence came from an adult with an advanced solid tumor such as melanoma, head and neck, liver or kidney cancer. The source material was CD4+ or CD8+ T cells sorted from blood, sampled in a trial of the OX40 agonist ivuxolimab. This CDR3 is CASSIGAAKGQPQHF. The CDR3 DNA follows: TGTGCCAGTAGTATCGGGGCGGCCAAGGGTCAGCCCCAGCATTTT.